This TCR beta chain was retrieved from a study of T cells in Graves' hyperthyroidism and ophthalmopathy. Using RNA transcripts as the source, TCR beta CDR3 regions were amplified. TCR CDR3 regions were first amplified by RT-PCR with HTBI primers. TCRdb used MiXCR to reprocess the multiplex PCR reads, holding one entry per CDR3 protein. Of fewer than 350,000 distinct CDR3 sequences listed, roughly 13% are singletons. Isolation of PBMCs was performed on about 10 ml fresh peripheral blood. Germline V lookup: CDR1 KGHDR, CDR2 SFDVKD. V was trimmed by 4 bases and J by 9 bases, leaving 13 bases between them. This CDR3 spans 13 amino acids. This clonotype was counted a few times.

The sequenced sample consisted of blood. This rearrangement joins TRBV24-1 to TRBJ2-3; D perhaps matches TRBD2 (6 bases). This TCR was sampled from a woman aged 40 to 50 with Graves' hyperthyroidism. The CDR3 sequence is CATSEGGGETQYF. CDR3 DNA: TGTGCCACCAGTGAGGGAGGAGGTGAGACGCAGTATTTT.